Shown below are 25 T cell receptor beta chains from a single sample sequenced in a study of T-cell memory formation after mild COVID-19. TCRdb reprocessed the 5' RACE reads via MiXCR and lists one record per CDR3 protein. The sample consists of about 560,000 distinct CDR3 sequences, around a sixth of them appearing once. Material: PBMCs or a T cell subset sorted from them (not recorded which). The receptors come from an adult woman who had mild COVID-19 (a few samples of this study predate the infection). Cell type and time point are not known.

The chain uses TRBV10-2 and TRBJ2-5, with 7 bases matching TRBD2. The V gene's germline CDR1 is WSHSY and CDR2 SAAADI. The CDR3 loop spans 17 amino acids. V shed 8 bases, J shed 1 base, and the junction held 16 bases outside the gene matches. This CDR3 is CASVRSWAGVSQETQYF. The CDR3 nucleotides are TGCGCCAGCGTGAGGAGCTGGGCGGGAGTCAGCCAAGAGACCCAGTACTTC.

This chain uses TRBV20-1 with TRBJ1-2; D perhaps matches TRBD1 (5 bases). Trimming removed 6 bases from V and 2 bases from J, with 10 bases in between. CDR1 DFQATT and CDR2 SNEGSKA come from the germline V gene (reference sequence). This CDR3 is built from 12 residues. Here the CDR3 reads CSAWDGNYGYTF. For the CDR3, the DNA is TGCAGTGCCTGGGACGGGAACTATGGCTACACCTTC.

This clonotype was recorded at least ten times. This chain connects TRBV7-2 to TRBJ2-7; no reliable D call. V was shortened by 3 bases and J by 4 bases, with 7 bases between the two germline ends. The germline gives CDR1 SGHTA, CDR2 FQGNSA. The CDR3 sequence is 12 residues long. CDR3 amino acids: CASSLATYEQYF. The CDR3 DNA is TGTGCCAGCAGCTTGGCCACATACGAGCAGTACTTC.

CDR3 in amino acids: CSATSGQGGAHTEAFF. The CDR3, as DNA: TGCAGTGCTACTTCAGGACAGGGGGGGGCCCACACTGAAGCTTTCTTT. V usage is TRBV20-1 and J usage is TRBJ1-1, with TRBD1 matching over 10 bases. This CDR3 region has 16 residues. In germline, CDR1 is DFQATT, CDR2 SNEGSKA (reference sequence). Losses at the gene ends were 4 bases for V and 3 bases for J; bases not matched to a gene: 11.

This clonotype has a count of ten or more. The V gene is TRBV14, the J gene TRBJ1-2; tentative D call: TRBD1 (5 bases). Germline V CDR1 and CDR2: SGHDN, FVKESK. Trimming left V 4 bases short and J 8 bases short, with 14 bases between. The CDR3 totals 13 residues. CDR3: CASSPGVRGGYTF. For the CDR3, the DNA is TGTGCCAGCAGCCCCGGGGTTAGGGGCGGCTACACCTTC.

There are a few counts of this clonotype. The chain joins TRBV30 to TRBJ2-7; D unresolved. V gave up 4 bases and J gave up 6 bases, with 16 bases separating them. The CDR3 loop spans 13 amino acids. CDR1 and CDR2 (germline): GTSNPN, SVGIG (reference sequence). Here the CDR3 DNA reads TGTGCCTGGAACCCCGGAAGCAGAGGCGAGCAGTACTTC. Residues: CAWNPGSRGEQYF. The variable domain in full, completed from reference TRBV30 and TRBJ2-7, reads SQTIHQWPATLVQPVGSPLSLECTVEGTSNPNLYWYRQAAGRGLQLLFYSVGIGQISSEVPQNLSASRPQDRQFILSSKKLLLSDSGFYLCAWNPGSRGEQYFGPGTRLTVT.

This clonotype turned up a few times. The chain employs TRBV20-1 and TRBJ1-2, with D unresolved. The CDR3 extends over 13 amino acids. V was cut by 1 base and J by 4 bases, with 10 bases left in between. Germline-derived CDR1 and CDR2 are DFQATT and SNEGSKA (reference sequence). CDR3 sequence reads: CSARASYGYGYTF. As DNA, the CDR3 is TGCAGTGCTAGAGCCAGCTATGGCTATGGCTACACCTTC.

The J gene is TRBJ2-4, the V gene TRBV7-9, with D maybe TRBD2 (6 bases). CDR3 size: 15 residues. The germline V gene encodes CDR1 SEHNR and CDR2 FQNEAQ (reference sequence). V was trimmed by 5 bases and J by 1 base, leaving 12 bases between them. The CDR3 nucleotides are TGTGCCAGCAGCCCAGGAGGGTTTGCCAAAAACATTCAGTACTTC. Translating gives CASSPGGFAKNIQYF.

The chain carries TRBV20-1 and TRBJ1-4; D is unresolved. CDR1 DFQATT and CDR2 SNEGSKA come from the germline V gene (reference sequence). The CDR3 has 13 residues. V lost 5 bases, J lost 8 bases, and 15 bases lay in between. CDR3 nucleotide sequence: TGCAGTGCTCGAGGCCTTAAAGAGGAAAAACTGTTTTTT. It translates to CSARGLKEEKLFF.

This clonotype was seen only a few times. J is TRBJ1-1 and V is TRBV30, with D hard to call. Germline values: CDR1 GTSNPN, CDR2 SVGIG (reference sequence). V was trimmed by 0 bases and J by 1 base, leaving 9 bases between them. The length of the CDR3 is 14 residues. Here the CDR3 reads CAWSVQSTNTEAFF. CDR3 DNA: TGTGCCTGGAGTGTACAGAGCACGAACACTGAAGCTTTCTTT.

This clonotype turned up a few times. V and J are TRBV12-5 and TRBJ2-1; D gene ambiguous. The germline V and J ends were trimmed by 6 bases and 6 bases, with 6 bases remaining between them. Germline lookup yields CDR1 LGHNT and CDR2 FRNRAP. CDR3 size: 11 residues. The CDR3 DNA reads TGTGCTAGTGGCCAACTCAATGAGCAGTTCTTC. Its protein product is CASGQLNEQFF.

This clonotype was counted between two and nine times. This rearrangement joins TRBV5-6 to TRBJ1-5, with 7 bases identical to TRBD1. The J segment lost 6 bases and the V segment lost 0 bases, leaving 6 bases of the junction unmatched. Germline CDR1 is SGHDT and CDR2 is YYEEEE. This CDR3 contains 15 residues. The CDR3 spells CASSLGDSFSQPQHF. The CDR3 bases are TGTGCCAGCAGCTTGGGGGACAGTTTTAGTCAGCCCCAGCATTTT.

This clonotype was counted between two and nine times. The chain is built from TRBV7-9 and TRBJ1-1, with a weak D call TRBD1 (6 bases). Germline V CDR1 and CDR2: SEHNR, FQNEAQ (reference sequence). The CDR3 contains 15 residues. V was cut by 4 bases and J by 0 bases, with 12 bases left in between. The chain's CDR3 is CASSSRTAMNTEAFF. The CDR3 bases are TGTGCCAGCAGCTCCCGGACAGCCATGAACACTGAAGCTTTCTTT.

This clonotype was observed a handful of times. The V and J genes are TRBV7-9 and TRBJ2-3, with TRBD1 identical over 9 bases. CDR1 is SEHNR and CDR2 is FQNEAQ in the germline V gene (reference sequence). V lost 5 bases to trimming and J lost 1 base; unmatched junction nucleotides: 10. The length of the CDR3 is 17 residues. The CDR3 DNA is TGTGCCAGCAGCCCGCGGACAGGGGCGATGGGCACAGATACGCAGTATTTT. Translating it yields CASSPRTGAMGTDTQYF.

This clonotype came up a few times. The V call is TRBV5-6, the J call TRBJ2-1, with D maybe TRBD2 (7 bases). Germline V gene sequence: CDR1 SGHDT, CDR2 YYEEEE. CDR3 length equals 17 residues. V shed 0 bases and J shed 0 bases, with 13 bases lying between them. Here the CDR3 reads CASSLGGGLVSYNEQFF. As DNA, the CDR3 is TGTGCCAGCAGCTTGGGGGGGGGCCTAGTCTCCTACAATGAGCAGTTCTTC.

Only a few counts were recorded for this clonotype. The chain has TRBV5-1 and TRBJ2-7; either TRBD1 or TRBD2 may supply D (5 bases each). Trimming removed 0 bases from V and 2 bases from J, with 18 bases in between. The germline CDR1 and CDR2 sequences are SGHRS and YFSETQ. This CDR3 is built from 17 residues. The CDR3 loop reads CASSLVPAGQGAYEQYF. CDR3 sequence (DNA): TGCGCCAGCAGCTTGGTCCCCGCAGGGCAGGGAGCCTACGAGCAGTACTTC.

The chain's CDR3 is CASSPLDRAPEAFF. The CDR3 bases are TGTGCCAGCTCACCCCTAGACAGGGCCCCTGAAGCTTTCTTT. This chain joins TRBV18 and TRBJ1-1; 7 nucleotides line up with TRBD1. The germline V gene has CDR1 KGHSH and CDR2 LQKENI. The trim removed 3 bases at V and 6 bases at J, leaving 7 bases unmatched. The CDR3 totals 14 residues.

This chain links TRBV7-6 with TRBJ1-3; possibly TRBD1 for D (5 bases). Looked up from germline, CDR1 is SGHVS and CDR2 is FNYEAQ. Trimming shortened V by 1 base and J by 3 bases, and 10 bases separated the two germline ends. The CDR3 is 15 amino acids. Here the CDR3 DNA reads TGTGCCAGCAGCTTAGACAGGATCTTTGGAAACACCATATATTTT. Its translation is CASSLDRIFGNTIYF. The full variable domain, completed using reference TRBV7-6 and TRBJ1-3, is GAGVSQSPRYKVTKRGQDVALRCDPISGHVSLYWYRQALGQGPEFLTYFNYEAQQDKSGLPNDRFSAERPEGSISTLTIQRTEQRDSAMYRCASSLDRIFGNTIYFGEGSWLTVV.

V and J are TRBV7-9 and TRBJ2-5, with 7 bases identical to TRBD1. The trim removed 4 bases at V and 5 bases at J, leaving 10 bases unmatched. The CDR3 extends over 15 amino acids. The germline gives CDR1 SEHNR, CDR2 FQNEAQ (reference sequence). The CDR3 protein is CASSCGQARRETQYF. The CDR3 DNA reads TGTGCCAGCAGCTGTGGACAGGCGAGAAGGGAGACCCAGTACTTC.

The chain has TRBV5-1 and TRBJ2-7; 7 nucleotides align to TRBD1. This CDR3 comprises 14 residues. Germline V gene data show CDR1 as SGHRS and CDR2 as YFSETQ. V shed 2 bases, J shed 3 bases, and the junction held 5 bases outside the gene matches. DNA of the CDR3: TGCGCCAGCAGCTTCTCACAGGGGAACTACGAGCAGTACTTC. This gives the protein CASSFSQGNYEQYF.

This clonotype occurred many times. The chain joins TRBV7-6 to TRBJ1-2; 10 positions agree with TRBD1. This CDR3 contains 15 residues. Germline V gene data show CDR1 as SGHVS and CDR2 as FNYEAQ. J gave up 8 bases and V 2 bases, and 8 bases lay outside the gene matches. The CDR3 nucleotides read TGTGCCAGCAGCTTAATCGCGACAGGGGGCACAGGCTACACCTTC. Its protein product is CASSLIATGGTGYTF.

The J gene is TRBJ2-3, the V gene TRBV7-6, with D perhaps TRBD1 (5 bases). The CDR3 is 17 residues long. From germline, CDR1 is SGHVS and CDR2 FNYEAQ. V lost 5 bases and J lost 0, with 18 bases in between. This chain's CDR3 is CASSVTQVGPSTDTQYF. The CDR3 DNA sequence: TGTGCCAGCAGCGTAACACAGGTGGGGCCAAGCACAGATACGCAGTATTTT.

This clonotype has a count of ten or more. CDR3 loop: CASSPGLAVNTGELFF. Here the CDR3 DNA reads TGTGCCAGCAGTCCGGGACTAGCGGTGAACACCGGGGAGCTGTTTTTT. The rearrangement links TRBV27 to TRBJ2-2, with 11 bases matching TRBD2. Germline V gene lookup returns CDR1 MNHEY and CDR2 SMNVEV (reference sequence). V lost 5 bases to trimming and J lost 1 base; unmatched junction nucleotides: 3. This CDR3 is 16 amino acids long.

The genes are TRBV24-1 and TRBJ2-5; 9 bases line up with TRBD1. The CDR3 consists of 15 residues. The V and J ends lost 0 bases and 2 bases, in that order; junction bases with no gene match: 0. Germline-derived CDR1 and CDR2 are KGHDR and SFDVKD. DNA of the CDR3: TGTGCCACCAGTGATTTGGGGACAGGGCAAGAGACCCAGTACTTC. It is translated as CATSDLGTGQETQYF.

This chain uses TRBV6-6 with TRBJ1-1, with 10 nucleotides matching TRBD1. The junction had 15 bases not matched to a gene; V was cut back by 6 bases and J by 2 bases. Germline lookup yields CDR1 MNHNY and CDR2 SVGAGI (reference sequence). This CDR3 region has 18 residues. The CDR3 region is CASSDRGRMSTENTEAFF. CDR3 sequence (DNA): TGTGCCAGCAGCGACAGGGGGCGGATGTCGACGGAAAACACTGAAGCTTTCTTT.